These T cell receptor beta chains were read from a single sample in a study of shared clonotypes between healthy human individuals. Profiled with immunoSEQ multiplex PCR; TCRdb holds only in-frame clones, not every one. The sample yields 630,000 or so clones, more than 95% seen once. Material: naive CD8+ T cells sorted from blood. These receptors came from a man between 25 and 39 years old in good health. Both conserved end residues are part of each CDR3. The order of the fields is J gene, D gene, clone size, V gene, CDR3 DNA, CDR3 protein. D genes are given only for firm matches. Expanded clones are given a class, and other clones once, few, many or no size at all.

J: TRBJ2-7; D: .; size: .; V: TRBV13; DNA: TGTGCCAGCAGCCGCGGGGTCCTGAGCTCCTACGAGCAGTACTTC; CDR3: CASSRGVLSSYEQYF
J: TRBJ1-4; D: TRBD1; size: .; V: TRBV7-9; DNA: TGTGCCAGCAGGTCAGGGGGGCAGGGTGAAAAACTGTTTTTT; CDR3: CASRSGGQGEKLFF
J: TRBJ2-7; D: .; size: .; V: TRBV4-3; DNA: TGCGCCAGCAGCCAAAAGAGGGCCTTACGGGGGCAGTACTTC; CDR3: CASSQKRALRGQYF
J: TRBJ1-3; D: TRBD1; size: .; V: TRBV6-6; DNA: TGTGCCAGCAGTCCCGGGACAGGGTTCTCTGGAAACACCATATATTTT; CDR3: CASSPGTGFSGNTIYF
J: TRBJ2-2; D: .; size: .; V: TRBV21-1; DNA: TGTGCCAGCAGCAAAATGAGTAGTGCGAGGCTAGCGGGCTTCTGCACCGGGGAGCTGTTTTTT; CDR3: CASSKMSSARLAGFCTGELFF
J: TRBJ2-1; D: TRBD1; size: .; V: TRBV6-1; DNA: TGTGCCAGCAGTGAAACAGGGGTCCGCTCCTACAATGAGCAGTTCTTC; CDR3: CASSETGVRSYNEQFF
J: TRBJ1-5; D: .; size: .; V: TRBV27; DNA: TGTGCCAGCAGTAACCTGGGCCAGGGAGATCAGCCCCAGCATTTT; CDR3: CASSNLGQGDQPQHF
J: TRBJ1-3; D: .; size: .; V: TRBV13; DNA: TGTGCCAGCAGCCCAGGGCCAGCTCCTGGGAACACCATATATTTT; CDR3: CASSPGPAPGNTIYF
J: TRBJ1-1; D: .; size: .; V: TRBV29-1; DNA: TGCAGCGTCGCCCCCAGGGCCACTGAAGCTTTCTTT; CDR3: CSVAPRATEAFF
J: TRBJ2-2; D: .; size: once; V: TRBV27; DNA: TGTGCCAGCAGGCGGACAGTGGGGCGGGAGAGGGCCGGGGAGCTGTTTTTT; CDR3: CASRRTVGRERAGELFF
J: TRBJ1-3; D: .; size: .; V: TRBV29-1; DNA: TGCAGCGTTGAATTATCTGGAAACACCATATATTTT; CDR3: CSVELSGNTIYF
J: TRBJ2-2; D: TRBD2; size: once; V: TRBV7-2; DNA: TGTGCCAGCAGCTTGGAGCGGGAGGGCCCGGGAGGGGAAGGCGGGGAGCTGTTTTTT; CDR3: CASSLEREGPGGEGGELFF
J: TRBJ2-6; D: .; size: .; V: TRBV5-1; DNA: TGCGCCAGCAGCTTGCGGACGGACTCTGGGGCCAACGTCCTGACTTTC; CDR3: CASSLRTDSGANVLTF
J: TRBJ2-1; D: .; size: .; V: TRBV7-2; DNA: TGTGCCAGCAGGACGGGCTATGGAGGGAATGAGCAGTTCTTC; CDR3: CASRTGYGGNEQFF
J: TRBJ2-1; D: .; size: .; V: TRBV9; DNA: TGTGCCAGCAGCGTAGATGCCGGGAGAGGCAATGAGCAGTTCTTC; CDR3: CASSVDAGRGNEQFF
J: TRBJ2-7; D: .; size: .; V: TRBV10-2; DNA: TGCGCCAGCAGGGGGGGACAGCCTGGGCAGTACTTC; CDR3: CASRGGQPGQYF
J: TRBJ2-1; D: .; size: .; V: TRBV9; DNA: TGTGCCAGCAGCGTAGGGGCGGGGACGAGCGAGCAGTTCTTC; CDR3: CASSVGAGTSEQFF